This record covers a single T cell receptor beta chain. Sequence at one end of the junction differs from germline and may be a read error. These data belong to a study of blood T cell repertoires in COVID-19. Using immunoSEQ multiplex PCR, the repertoire was profiled, and TCRdb retains in-frame clones only, with some absent. The table records approximately 130,000 clones, more than 75% of them present only once. Germline CDR1 SGHVS, CDR2 FQNEAQ. The CDR3 sequence is 14 residues long. The source material was peripheral blood. The TCR was taken from a woman aged 50 to 60 who had recovered from COVID-19. The V gene is TRBV7-8, the J gene TRBJ1-2; D remains unclear. The CDR3 DNA is TGTGCCAGCAGCTTCGGAACAGCTGTGTTCGACGGGGCCTTC. Amino acid sequence: CASSFGTAVFDGAF.